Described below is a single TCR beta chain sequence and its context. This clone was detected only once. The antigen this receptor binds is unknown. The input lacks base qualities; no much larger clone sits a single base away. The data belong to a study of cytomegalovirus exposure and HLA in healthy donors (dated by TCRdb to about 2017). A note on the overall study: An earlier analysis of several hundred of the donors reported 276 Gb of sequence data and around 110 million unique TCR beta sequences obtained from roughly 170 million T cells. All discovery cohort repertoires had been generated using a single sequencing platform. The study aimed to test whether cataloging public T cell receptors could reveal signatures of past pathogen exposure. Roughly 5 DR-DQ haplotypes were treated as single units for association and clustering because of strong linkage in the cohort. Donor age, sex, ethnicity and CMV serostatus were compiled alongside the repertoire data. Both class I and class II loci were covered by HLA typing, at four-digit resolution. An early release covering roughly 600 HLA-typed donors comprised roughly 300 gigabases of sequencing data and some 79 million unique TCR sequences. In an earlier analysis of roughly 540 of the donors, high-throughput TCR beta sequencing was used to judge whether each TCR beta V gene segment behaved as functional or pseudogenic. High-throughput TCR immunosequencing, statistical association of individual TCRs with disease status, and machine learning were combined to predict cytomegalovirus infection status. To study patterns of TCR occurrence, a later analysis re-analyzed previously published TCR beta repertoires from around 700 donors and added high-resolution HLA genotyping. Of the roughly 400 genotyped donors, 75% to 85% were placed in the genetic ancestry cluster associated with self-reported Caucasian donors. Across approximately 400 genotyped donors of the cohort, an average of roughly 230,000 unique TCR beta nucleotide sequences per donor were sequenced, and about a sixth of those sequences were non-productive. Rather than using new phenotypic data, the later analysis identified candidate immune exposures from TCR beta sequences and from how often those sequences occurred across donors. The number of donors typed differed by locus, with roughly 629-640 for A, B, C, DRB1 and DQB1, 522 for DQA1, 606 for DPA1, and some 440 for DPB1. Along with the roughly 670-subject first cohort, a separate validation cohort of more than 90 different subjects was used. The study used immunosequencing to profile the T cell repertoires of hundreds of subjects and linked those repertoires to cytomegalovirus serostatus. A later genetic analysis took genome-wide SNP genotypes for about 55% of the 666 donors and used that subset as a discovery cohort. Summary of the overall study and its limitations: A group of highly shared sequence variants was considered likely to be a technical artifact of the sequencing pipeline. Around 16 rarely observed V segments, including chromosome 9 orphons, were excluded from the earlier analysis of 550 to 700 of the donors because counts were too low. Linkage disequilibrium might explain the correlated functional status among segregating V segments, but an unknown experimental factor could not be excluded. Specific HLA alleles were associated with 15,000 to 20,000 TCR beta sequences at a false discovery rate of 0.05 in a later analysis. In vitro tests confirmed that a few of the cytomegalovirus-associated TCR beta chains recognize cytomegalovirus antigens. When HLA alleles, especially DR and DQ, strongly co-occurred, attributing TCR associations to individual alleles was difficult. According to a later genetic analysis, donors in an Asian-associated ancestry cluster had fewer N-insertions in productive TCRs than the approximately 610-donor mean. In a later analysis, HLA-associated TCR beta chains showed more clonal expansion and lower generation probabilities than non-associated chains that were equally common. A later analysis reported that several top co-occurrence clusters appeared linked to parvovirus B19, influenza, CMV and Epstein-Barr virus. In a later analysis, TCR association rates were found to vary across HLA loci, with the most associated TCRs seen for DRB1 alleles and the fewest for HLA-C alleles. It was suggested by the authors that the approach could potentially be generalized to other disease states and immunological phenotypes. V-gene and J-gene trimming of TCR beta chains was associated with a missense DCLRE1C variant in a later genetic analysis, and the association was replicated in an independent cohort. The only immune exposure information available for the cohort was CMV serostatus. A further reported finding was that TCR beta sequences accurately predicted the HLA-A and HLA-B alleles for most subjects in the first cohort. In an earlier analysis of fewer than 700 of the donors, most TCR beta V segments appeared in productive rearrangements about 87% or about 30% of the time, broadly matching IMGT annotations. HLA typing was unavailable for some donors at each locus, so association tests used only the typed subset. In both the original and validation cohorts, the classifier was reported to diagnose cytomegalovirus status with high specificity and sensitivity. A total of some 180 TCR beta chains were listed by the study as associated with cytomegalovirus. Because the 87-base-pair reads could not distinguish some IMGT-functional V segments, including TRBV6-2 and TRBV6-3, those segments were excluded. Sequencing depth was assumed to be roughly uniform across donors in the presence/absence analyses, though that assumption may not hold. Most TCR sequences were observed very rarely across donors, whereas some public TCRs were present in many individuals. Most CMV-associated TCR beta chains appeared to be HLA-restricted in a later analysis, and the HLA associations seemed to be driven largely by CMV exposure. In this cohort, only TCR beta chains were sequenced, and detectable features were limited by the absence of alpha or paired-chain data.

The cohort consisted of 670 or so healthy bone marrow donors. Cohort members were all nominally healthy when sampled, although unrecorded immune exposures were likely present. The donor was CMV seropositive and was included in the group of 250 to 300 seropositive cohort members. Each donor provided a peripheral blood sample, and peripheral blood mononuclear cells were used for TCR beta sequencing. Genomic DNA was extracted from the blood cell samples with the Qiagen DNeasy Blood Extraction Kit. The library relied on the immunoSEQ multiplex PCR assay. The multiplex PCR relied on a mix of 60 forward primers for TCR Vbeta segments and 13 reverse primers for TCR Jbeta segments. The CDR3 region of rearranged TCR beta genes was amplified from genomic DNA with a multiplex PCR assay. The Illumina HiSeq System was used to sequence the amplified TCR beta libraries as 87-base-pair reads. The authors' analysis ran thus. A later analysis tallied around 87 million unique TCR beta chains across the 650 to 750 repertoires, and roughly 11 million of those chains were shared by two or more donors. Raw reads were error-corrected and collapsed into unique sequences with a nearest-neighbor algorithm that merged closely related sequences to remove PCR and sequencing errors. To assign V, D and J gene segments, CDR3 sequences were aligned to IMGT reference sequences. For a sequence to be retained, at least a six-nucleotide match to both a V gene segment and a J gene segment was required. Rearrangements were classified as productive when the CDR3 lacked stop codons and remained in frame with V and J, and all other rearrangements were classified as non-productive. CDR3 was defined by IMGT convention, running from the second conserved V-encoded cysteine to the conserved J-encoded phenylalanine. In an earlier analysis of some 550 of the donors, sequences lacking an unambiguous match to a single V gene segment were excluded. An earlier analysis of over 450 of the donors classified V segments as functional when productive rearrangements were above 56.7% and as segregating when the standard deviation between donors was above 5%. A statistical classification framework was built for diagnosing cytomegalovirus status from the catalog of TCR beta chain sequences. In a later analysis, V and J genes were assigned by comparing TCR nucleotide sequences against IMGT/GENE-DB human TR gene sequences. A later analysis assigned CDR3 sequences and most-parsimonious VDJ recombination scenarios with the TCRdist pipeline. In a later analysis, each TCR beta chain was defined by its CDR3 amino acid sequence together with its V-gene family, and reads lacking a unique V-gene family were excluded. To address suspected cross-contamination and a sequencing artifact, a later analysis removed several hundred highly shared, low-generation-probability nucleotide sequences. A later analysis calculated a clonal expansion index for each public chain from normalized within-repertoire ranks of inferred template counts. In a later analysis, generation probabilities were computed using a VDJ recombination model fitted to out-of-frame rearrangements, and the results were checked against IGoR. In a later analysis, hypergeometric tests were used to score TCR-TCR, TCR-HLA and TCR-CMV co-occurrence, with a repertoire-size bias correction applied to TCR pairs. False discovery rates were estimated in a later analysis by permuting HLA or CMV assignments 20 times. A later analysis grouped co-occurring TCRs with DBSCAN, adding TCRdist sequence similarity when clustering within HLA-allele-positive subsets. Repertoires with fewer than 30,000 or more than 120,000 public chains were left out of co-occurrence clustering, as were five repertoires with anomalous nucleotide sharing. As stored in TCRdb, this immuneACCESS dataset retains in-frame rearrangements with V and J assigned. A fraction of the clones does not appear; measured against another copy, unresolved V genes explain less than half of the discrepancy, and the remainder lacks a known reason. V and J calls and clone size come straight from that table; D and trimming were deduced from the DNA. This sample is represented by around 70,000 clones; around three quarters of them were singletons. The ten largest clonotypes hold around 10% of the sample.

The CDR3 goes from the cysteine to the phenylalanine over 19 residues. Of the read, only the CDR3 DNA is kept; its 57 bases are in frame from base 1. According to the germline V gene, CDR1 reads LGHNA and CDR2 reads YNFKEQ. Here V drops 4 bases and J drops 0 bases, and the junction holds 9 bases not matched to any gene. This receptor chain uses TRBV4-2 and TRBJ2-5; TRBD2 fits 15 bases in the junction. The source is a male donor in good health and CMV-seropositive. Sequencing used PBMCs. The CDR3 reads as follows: CASSLLGLAGGLYQETQYF. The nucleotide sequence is TGTGCCAGCAGCCTTCTGGGACTAGCGGGGGGCCTGTACCAAGAGACCCAGTACTTC.